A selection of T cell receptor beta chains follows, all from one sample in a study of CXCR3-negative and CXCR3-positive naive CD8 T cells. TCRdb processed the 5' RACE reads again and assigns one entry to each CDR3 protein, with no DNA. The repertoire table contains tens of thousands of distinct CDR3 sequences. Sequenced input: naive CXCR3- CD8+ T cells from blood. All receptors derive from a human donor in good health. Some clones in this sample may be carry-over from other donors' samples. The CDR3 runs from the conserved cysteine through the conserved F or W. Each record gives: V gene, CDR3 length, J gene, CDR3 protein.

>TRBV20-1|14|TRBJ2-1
CSARVAGGYNEQFF
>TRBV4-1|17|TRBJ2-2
CASSQASVVTNTGELFF
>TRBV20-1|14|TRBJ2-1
CSARDPASYNEQFF
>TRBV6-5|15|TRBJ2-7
CASTPWAGVTYEQYF
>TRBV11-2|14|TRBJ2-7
CASSFGTGIHEQYF
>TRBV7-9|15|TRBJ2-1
CASSKPGQGVNEQFF
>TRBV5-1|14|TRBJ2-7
CASSLWDGSYEQYF
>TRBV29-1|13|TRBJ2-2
CSVIAGLSGELFF
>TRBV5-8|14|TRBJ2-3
CASSRPPPTDTQYF
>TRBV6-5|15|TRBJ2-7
CASSTSPGSSYEQYF
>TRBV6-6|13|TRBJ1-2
CASSYSGWDGYTF
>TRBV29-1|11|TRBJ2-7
CSVPVVGEQYF
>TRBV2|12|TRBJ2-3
CASLGGGDTQYF
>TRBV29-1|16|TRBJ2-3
CSVEEPISFPQDTQYF
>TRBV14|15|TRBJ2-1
CASSQEGATYNEQFF
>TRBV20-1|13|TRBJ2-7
CSARDDRGREQYF
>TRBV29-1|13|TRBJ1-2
CSVEDRGDYGYTF
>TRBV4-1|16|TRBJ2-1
CASSQEGPGSYNEQFF
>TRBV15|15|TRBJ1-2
CATSRATGSNYGYTF
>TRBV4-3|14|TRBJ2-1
CASSIGLAYNEQFF
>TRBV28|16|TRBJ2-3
CATVDAWGTATDTQYF
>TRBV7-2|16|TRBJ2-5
CASSLALAGLQETQYF
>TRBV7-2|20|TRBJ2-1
CASSPDPSWTSGGSLNEQFF
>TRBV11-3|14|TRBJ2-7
CASSLQDRSYEQYF
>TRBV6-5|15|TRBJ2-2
CASSVGRDYTGELFF
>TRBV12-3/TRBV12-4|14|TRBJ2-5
CATSLGEFRETQYF
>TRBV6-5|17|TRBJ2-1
CASSYSNAGNSYNEQFF
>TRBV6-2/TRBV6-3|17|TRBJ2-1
CASSSPGTGSVYNEQFF
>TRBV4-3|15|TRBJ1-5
CASSQDTGGGQPQHF
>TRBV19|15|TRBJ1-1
CASSIIAGGAEEAFF
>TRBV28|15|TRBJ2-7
CASSPGLNPSYEQYF
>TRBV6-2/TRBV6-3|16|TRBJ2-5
CASSSKPGQPQETQYF
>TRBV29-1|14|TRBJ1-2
CSVEGTAKIYGYTF
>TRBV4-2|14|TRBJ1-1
CASSQARGRTEAFF
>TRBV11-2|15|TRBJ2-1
CASSLDLGDYNEQFF
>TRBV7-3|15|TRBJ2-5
CASSWAGGQSETQYF
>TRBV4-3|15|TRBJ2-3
CASSQDGLPGQGKYF
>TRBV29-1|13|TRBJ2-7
CSVEAEGVAEQYF
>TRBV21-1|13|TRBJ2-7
CASSKDRAYEQYF
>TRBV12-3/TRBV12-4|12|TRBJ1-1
CASSLWQAEAFF
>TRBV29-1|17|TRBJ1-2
CSVEVFRGLKPPYGYTF
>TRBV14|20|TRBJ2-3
CASSQTTGTSGAAGTDTQYF
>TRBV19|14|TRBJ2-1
CASSPLPAGSEQFF
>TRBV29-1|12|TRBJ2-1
CSVLLTGGEQFF
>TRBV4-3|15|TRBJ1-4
CASSQGRGEGEKLFF
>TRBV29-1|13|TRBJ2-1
CSVVQADYNEQFF
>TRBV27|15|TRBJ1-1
CASSPPGTAGTEAFF